Described below is a single TCR beta chain sequence and its context. Per the germline V gene, CDR1 is SGHRS and CDR2 is YFSETQ. The ends were cut back, 0 bases at V and 2 bases at J, with 15 bases in the middle. This CDR3 has 16 residues. This entry comes from a study of blood T cells in healthy people across ages. A sample-barcoded 5' primer and a J-beta primer mix were used in a second PCR of roughly 7 to 11 cycles. Each TCR beta cDNA got a 12-nucleotide random molecular identifier. TCRdb redid the calling of the 5' RACE reads with MiXCR, one entry per CDR3 protein. Of fewer than 900,000 distinct CDR3 sequences in the sample, roughly 44% are singletons; the top ten hold 20% to 25%.

This TCR derives from a woman aged 55-75 years in good health. Sequencing was carried out using blood. This chain joins TRBV5-1 and TRBJ2-7, with no clear D. The CDR3 protein is CASSLGGAQATYEQYF. The CDR3 nucleotides read TGCGCCAGCAGCTTGGGAGGCGCGCAGGCCACCTACGAGCAGTACTTC.